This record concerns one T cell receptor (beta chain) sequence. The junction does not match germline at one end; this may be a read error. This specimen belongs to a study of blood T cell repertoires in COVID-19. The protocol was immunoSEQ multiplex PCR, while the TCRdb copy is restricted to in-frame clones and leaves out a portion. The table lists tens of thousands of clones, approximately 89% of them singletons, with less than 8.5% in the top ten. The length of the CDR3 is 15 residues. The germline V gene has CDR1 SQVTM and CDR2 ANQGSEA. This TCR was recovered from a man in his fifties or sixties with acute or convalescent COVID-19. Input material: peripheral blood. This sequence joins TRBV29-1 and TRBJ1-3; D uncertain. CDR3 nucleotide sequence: TGCAGCGTTGAAGGGTCGGCCGCCGATGGAGACACCATATATTTT. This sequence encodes CSVEGSAADGDTIYF.